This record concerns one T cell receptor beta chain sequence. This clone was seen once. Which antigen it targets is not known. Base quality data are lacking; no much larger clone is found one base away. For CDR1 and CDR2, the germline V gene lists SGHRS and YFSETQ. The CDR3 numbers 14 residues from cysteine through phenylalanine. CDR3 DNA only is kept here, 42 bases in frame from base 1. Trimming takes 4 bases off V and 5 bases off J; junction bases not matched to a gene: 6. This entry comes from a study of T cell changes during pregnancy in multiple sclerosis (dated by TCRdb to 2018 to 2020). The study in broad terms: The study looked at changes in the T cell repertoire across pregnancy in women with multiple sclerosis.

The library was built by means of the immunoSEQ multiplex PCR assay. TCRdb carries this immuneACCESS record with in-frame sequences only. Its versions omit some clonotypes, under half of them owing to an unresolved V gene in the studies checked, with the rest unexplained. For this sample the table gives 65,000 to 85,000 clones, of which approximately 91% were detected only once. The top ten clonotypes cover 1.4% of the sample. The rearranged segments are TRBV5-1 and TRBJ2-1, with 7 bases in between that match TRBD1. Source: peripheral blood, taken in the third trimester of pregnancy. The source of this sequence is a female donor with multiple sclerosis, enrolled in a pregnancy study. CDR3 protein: CASSRGHGDNEQFF. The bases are TGCGCCAGCAGCAGGGGGCATGGTGACAATGAGCAGTTCTTC.